This T cell receptor (beta chain) was profiled in a study of T cells after somatic rescue of genetic block. Method: immunoSEQ multiplex PCR; TCRdb's copy keeps in-frame clones and lacks some. The sample yields about 10,000 clones, around two thirds seen once. Germline V gives CDR1 SGHAT, CDR2 FQNNGV. Trimming shortened V by 5 bases and J by 4 bases, and 15 bases separated the two germline ends. The CDR3 contains 14 residues. This receptor was identified in a boy aged 10-17 years. Material: peripheral blood mononuclear cells (PBMCs). The chain recombines TRBV11-2 with TRBJ2-7; D might be TRBD1 (5 bases). CDR3 nucleotide sequence: TGTGCCAGCAGCCCAGGACAAGGGCGGTACGAGCAGTACTTC. Translating it yields CASSPGQGRYEQYF.